The sequence of this T cell receptor (beta chain) was determined in a study of T-cell memory formation after mild COVID-19. TCRdb independently ran MiXCR on the 5' RACE reads; one entry per CDR3 protein. The profile shows around 370,000 distinct CDR3 sequences, roughly 21% of them singletons. This clonotype was counted many times. Sample: PBMCs or a T cell subset sorted from them (not recorded which). This TCR was sampled from an adult woman who had mild COVID-19 (a few samples of this study predate the infection). Cell type and time point are not known.

Here the CDR3 reads CASSLGGLAGNEQFF. The CDR3, as DNA: TGTGCCAGCAGCTTAGGAGGACTAGCGGGCAATGAGCAGTTCTTC. The chain joins TRBV7-2 to TRBJ2-1; 11 bases are a match to TRBD2. The CDR3 sequence is 15 residues long. J lost 6 bases, V lost 1 base, and 2 bases had no gene match. CDR1 and CDR2 (germline): SGHTA, FQGNSA.